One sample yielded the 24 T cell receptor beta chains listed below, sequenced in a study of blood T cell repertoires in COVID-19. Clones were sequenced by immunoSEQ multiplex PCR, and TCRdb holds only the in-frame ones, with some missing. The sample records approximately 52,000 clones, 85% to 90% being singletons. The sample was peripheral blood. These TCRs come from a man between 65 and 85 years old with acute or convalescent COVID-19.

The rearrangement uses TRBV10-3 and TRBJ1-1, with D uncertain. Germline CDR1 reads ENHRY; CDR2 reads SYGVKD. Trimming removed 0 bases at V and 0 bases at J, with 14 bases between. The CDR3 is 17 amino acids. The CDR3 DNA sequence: TGTGCCATCAGTGAGTCAGAGGGCGGGTGGATGAACACTGAAGCTTTCTTT. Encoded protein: CAISESEGGWMNTEAFF.

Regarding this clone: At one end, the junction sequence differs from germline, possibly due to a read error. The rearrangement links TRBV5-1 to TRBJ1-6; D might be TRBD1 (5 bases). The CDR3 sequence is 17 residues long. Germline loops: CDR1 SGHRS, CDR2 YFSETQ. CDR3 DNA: TGCGCCAGCAGCTTGCGGCTGCAGGGTTCCTACAATTCACCCCTCCACTTT. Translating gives CASSLRLQGSYNSPLHF.

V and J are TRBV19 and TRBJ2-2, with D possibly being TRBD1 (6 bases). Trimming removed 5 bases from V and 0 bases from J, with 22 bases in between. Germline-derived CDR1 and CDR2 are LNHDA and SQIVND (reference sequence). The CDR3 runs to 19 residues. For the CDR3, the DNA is TGTGCCAGTAGTTACCCTACAGGGACCGCACTATCGAACACCGGGGAGCTGTTTTTT. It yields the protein CASSYPTGTALSNTGELFF.

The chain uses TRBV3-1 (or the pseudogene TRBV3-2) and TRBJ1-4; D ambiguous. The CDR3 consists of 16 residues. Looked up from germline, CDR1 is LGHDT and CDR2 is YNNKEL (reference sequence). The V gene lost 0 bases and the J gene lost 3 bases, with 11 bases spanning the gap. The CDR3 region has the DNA TGTGCCAGCAGCCAAGAAAAAGGGCGGGCTAATGAAAAACTGTTTTTT. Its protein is CASSQEKGRANEKLFF.

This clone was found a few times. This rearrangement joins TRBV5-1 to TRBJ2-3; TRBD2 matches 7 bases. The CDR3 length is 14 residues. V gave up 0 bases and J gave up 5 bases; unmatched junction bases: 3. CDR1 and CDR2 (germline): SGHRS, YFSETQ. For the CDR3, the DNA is TGCGCCAGCAGCTTGGCTAGCGGTGGAGATACGCAGTATTTT. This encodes CASSLASGGDTQYF.

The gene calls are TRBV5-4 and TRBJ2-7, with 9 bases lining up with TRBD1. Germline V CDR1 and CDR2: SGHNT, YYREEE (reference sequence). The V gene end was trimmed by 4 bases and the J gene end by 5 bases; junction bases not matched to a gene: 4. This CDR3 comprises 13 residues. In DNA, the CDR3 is TGTGCCAGCAGCGCGGACAGGGGCAACGAGCAGTACGTC. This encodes CASSADRGNEQYV.

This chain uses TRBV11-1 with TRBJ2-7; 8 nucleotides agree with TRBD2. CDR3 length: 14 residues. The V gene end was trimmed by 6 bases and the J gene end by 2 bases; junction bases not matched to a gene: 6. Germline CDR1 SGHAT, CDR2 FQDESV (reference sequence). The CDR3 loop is CASSTAGVPYEQYF. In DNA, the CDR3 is TGTGCCAGCAGTACAGCGGGAGTTCCCTACGAGCAGTACTTC.

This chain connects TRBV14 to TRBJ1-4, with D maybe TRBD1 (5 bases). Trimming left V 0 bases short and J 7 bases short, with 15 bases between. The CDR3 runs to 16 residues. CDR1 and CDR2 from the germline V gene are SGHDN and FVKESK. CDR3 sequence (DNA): TGTGCCAGCAGCCAAGATGGGGCAGGGAATCGTGAAAAACTGTTTTTT. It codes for CASSQDGAGNREKLFF. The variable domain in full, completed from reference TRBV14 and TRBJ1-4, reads EAGVTQFPSHSVIEKGQTVTLRCDPISGHDNLYWYRRVMGKEIKFLLHFVKESKQDESGMPNNRFLAERTGGTYSTLKVQPAELEDSGVYFCASSQDGAGNREKLFFGSGTQLSVL.

CDR3: CASSQGLAGGPGYEQYF. The CDR3, as DNA: TGCGCCAGCAGCCAGGGACTAGCGGGAGGGCCGGGGTACGAGCAGTACTTC. The rearrangement uses TRBV4-1 and TRBJ2-7; 16 bases map to TRBD2. V was clipped by 3 bases and J by 4 bases; unmatched bases: 6. CDR1 is MGHRA, CDR2 YSYEKL, per germline. The CDR3 length is 17 residues.

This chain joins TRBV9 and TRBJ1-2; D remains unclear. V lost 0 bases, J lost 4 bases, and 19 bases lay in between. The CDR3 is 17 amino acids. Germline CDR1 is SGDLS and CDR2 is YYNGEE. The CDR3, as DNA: TGTGCCAGCAGCGTAGACGGGAAGATATCCCCGGGCTATGGCTACACCTTC. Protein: CASSVDGKISPGYGYTF.

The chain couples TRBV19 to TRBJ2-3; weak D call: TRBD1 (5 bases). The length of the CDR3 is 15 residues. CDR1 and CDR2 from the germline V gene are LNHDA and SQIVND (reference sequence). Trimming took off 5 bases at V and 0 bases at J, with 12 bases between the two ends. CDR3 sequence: CASSHVGASTDTQYF. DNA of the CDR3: TGTGCCAGTAGTCATGTAGGGGCCAGCACAGATACGCAGTATTTT.

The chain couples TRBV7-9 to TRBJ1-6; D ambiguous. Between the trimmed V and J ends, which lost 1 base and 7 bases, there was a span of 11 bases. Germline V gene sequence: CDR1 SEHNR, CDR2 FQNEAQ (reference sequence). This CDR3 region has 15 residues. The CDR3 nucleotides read TGTGCCAGCAGCTTAGAACTTTCGGTAAATTCACCCCTCCACTTT. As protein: CASSLELSVNSPLHF.

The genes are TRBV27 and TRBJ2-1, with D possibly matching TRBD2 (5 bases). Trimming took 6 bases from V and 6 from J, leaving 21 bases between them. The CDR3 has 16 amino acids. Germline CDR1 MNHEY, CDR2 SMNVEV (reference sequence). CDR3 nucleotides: TGTGCCAGCAGAAAACACGTCGGGAATGAGGGCAATGAGCAGTTCTTC. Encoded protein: CASRKHVGNEGNEQFF.

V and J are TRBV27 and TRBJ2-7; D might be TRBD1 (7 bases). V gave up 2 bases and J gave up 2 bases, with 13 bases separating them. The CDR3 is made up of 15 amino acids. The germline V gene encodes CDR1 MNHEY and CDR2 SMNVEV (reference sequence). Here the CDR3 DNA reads TGTGCCAGCAGTTTAGAGGCAGGGGGGCCCTACGAGCAGTACTTC. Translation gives CASSLEAGGPYEQYF.

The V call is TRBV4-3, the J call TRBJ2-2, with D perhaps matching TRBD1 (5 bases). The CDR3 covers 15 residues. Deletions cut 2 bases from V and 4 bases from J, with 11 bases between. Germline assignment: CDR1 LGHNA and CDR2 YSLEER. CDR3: CASSQFSQGTGELFF. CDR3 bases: TGCGCCAGCAGCCAATTTTCTCAGGGCACCGGGGAGCTGTTTTTT.

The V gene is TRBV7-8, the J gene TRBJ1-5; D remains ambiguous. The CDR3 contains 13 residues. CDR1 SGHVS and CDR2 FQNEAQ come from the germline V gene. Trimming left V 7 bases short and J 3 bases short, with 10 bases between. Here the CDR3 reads CASNENPNQPQHF. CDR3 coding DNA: TGTGCCAGCAACGAGAACCCCAATCAGCCCCAGCATTTT.

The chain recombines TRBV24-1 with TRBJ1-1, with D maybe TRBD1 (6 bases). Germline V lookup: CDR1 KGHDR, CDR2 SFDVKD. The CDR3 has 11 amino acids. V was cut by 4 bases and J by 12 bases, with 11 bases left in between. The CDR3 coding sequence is TGTGCCACCAGTGAGGCAGGGGAAACTTTCTTT. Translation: CATSEAGETFF.

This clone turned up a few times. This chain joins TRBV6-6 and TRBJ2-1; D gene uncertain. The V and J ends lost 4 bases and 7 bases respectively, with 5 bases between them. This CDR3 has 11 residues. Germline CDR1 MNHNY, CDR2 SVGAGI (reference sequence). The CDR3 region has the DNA TGTGCCAGCAGTTTCCTTAATGAGCAGTTCTTC. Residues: CASSFLNEQFF.

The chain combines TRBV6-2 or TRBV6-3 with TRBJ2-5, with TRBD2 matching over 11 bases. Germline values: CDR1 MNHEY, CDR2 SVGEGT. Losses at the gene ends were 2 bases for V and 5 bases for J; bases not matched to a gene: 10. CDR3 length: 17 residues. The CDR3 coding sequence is TGTGCCAGCAGTTACCGTAGCGGGGGGGTTAGGAAGGAGACCCAGTACTTC. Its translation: CASSYRSGGVRKETQYF.

CDR3 DNA: TGCGCCAGCAGCCAAATAGCGGGTTACGAGCAGTACTTC. Translating gives CASSQIAGYEQYF. The gene calls are TRBV4-1 and TRBJ2-7; 7 bases agree with TRBD2. The CDR3 is made up of 13 amino acids. From germline, CDR1 is MGHRA and CDR2 YSYEKL. V gave up 2 bases and J gave up 4 bases; unmatched junction bases: 2.

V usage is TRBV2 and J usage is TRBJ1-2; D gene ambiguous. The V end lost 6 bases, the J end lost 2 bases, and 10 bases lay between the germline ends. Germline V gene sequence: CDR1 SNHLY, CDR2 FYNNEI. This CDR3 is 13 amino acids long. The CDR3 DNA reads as TGTGCCAGCAGGACCCCCGGGAACTATGGCTACACCTTC. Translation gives CASRTPGNYGYTF.

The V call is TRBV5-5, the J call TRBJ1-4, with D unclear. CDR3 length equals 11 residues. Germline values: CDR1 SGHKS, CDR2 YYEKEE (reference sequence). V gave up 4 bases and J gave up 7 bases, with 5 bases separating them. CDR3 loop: CASSPGEKLFF. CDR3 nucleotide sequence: TGTGCCAGCAGCCCAGGTGAAAAACTGTTTTTT.

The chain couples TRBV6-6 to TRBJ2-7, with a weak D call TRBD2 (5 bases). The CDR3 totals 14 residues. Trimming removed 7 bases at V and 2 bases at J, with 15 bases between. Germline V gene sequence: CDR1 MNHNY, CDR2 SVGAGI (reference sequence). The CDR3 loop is CASTGVDRAYEQYF. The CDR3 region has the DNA TGTGCCAGCACCGGGGTAGATAGGGCCTACGAGCAGTACTTC.

CDR3 residues: CASSDPGDTQYF. For the CDR3, the DNA is TGTGCCAGCAGCGACCCGGGGGATACGCAGTATTTT. The chain recombines TRBV6-6 with TRBJ2-3, with D maybe TRBD2 (5 bases). Trimming removed 6 bases from V and 6 bases from J, with 10 bases in between. Per the germline V gene, CDR1 is MNHNY and CDR2 is SVGAGI (reference sequence). The CDR3 spans 12 residues.